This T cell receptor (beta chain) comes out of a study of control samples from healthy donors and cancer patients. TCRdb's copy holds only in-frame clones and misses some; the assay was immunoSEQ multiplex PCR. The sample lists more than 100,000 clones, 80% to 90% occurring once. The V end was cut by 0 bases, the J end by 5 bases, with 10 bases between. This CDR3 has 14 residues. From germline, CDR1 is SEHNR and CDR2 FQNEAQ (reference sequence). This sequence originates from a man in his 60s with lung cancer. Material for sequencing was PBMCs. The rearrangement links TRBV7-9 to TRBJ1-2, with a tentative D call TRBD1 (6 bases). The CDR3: CASSLASGEYGYTF. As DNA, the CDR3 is TGTGCCAGCAGCTTAGCCTCAGGGGAGTATGGCTACACCTTC.